This T cell receptor (beta chain) derives from a study of blood T cell repertoires in COVID-19. Study details: Collection of acute and convalescent COVID-19 samples took place in the United States, Italy and Spain.

V lost 3 bases and J lost 5, with 12 bases in between. The CDR3 length is 14 residues. Germline CDR1 reads MNHEY; CDR2 reads SVGAGI. Authors' analysis steps: Nucleated cell number was recorded as an estimate derived from reference gene primer amplification. Profiled with immunoSEQ multiplex PCR; TCRdb holds only in-frame clones, not every one. That table gives V, J and clone size, and the DNA gave D and trimming. The repertoire holds 200,000 to 300,000 clones, with roughly 86% as singletons. V usage is TRBV6-5 and J usage is TRBJ2-3; D remains unclear. The receptor comes from a human donor in a cohort sampled during active COVID-19. The material sequenced was peripheral blood. The CDR3 loop reads CASSYSIAGDTQYF. The CDR3 region has the DNA TGTGCCAGCAGTTATTCAATAGCCGGAGATACGCAGTATTTT.